This TCR beta chain was sequenced for a study of metastatic and nonmetastatic thyroid tumors. Patients had received no treatment of any kind before thyroid surgery. Germline CDR1 and CDR2: MDHEN and SYDVKM. The CDR3 extends over 12 amino acids. Trimming removed 3 bases at V and 8 bases at J, with 5 bases between. This clone qualifies as medium-sized. This specimen includes other DNA sequences encoding the same CDR3. TCRdb re-called the PCR reads through MiXCR. The table lists around 4,500 clones, roughly 15% of them singletons, with 16% in the top ten. The sequence derives from a female donor with papillary thyroid cancer or a benign thyroid nodule (not recorded which). Some clones in this sample may be carry-over from other donors' samples. Sequenced sample: adjacent normal tissue. The V gene is TRBV28, the J gene TRBJ1-6; D not resolved. DNA for the CDR3: TGTGCCAGCAGTTTGGCGTATTCACCCCTCCACTTT. It translates to CASSLAYSPLHF.